The 12 T cell receptor beta chains below were found in one sample sequenced in a study of T cell repertoires in cytomegalovirus infection. TCRdb redid the calling of the reads with MiXCR, one entry per CDR3 protein. The repertoire holds around 70,000 distinct CDR3 sequences, with 4% as singletons. The sequencing sample was made of PBMCs. The receptors were sampled from a human donor in good health (CMV status not recorded). Some clones in this sample may be carry-over from other donors' samples.

There are many counts of this clonotype. CDR3: CASKITVASTAEQYF. CDR3 nucleotides: TGTGCCAGCAAAATCACGGTGGCCTCAACTGCCGAGCAGTACTTC. The chain recombines TRBV2 with TRBJ2-7; D is uncertain. V lost 7 bases to trimming and J lost 6 bases, with 22 bases between them. CDR1 is SNHLY and CDR2 is FYNNEI in the germline V gene. The CDR3 has 15 amino acids.

This clonotype is termed medium-sized (0.01 to 0.1%). The chain couples TRBV7-2 to TRBJ2-2, with 14 bases matching TRBD2. J was trimmed by 4 bases and V by 5 bases; bases with no gene match: 3. Per germline, CDR1 SGHTA and CDR2 FQGNSA. The CDR3 is 16 residues long. The CDR3 nucleotides read TGTGCCAGCAGCGGGGGACTAGCGGGGGCCACCGGGGAGCTGTTTTTT. Translating it yields CASSGGLAGATGELFF.

This clonotype was counted ten times or more. The chain employs TRBV7-3 and TRBJ1-5; 8 bases map to TRBD1. Germline assignment: CDR1 SGHTA and CDR2 FQGTGA. The CDR3 extends over 13 amino acids. V shed 5 bases, J shed 7 bases, and the junction held 4 bases outside the gene matches. The chain's CDR3 is CASSPGGQQPQHF. As DNA, the CDR3 is TGTGCCAGCAGCCCAGGGGGCCAGCAGCCCCAGCATTTT.

Ten or more counts support this clonotype. The chain combines TRBV7-2 with TRBJ1-3; 10 nucleotides line up with TRBD1. The CDR3 length is 16 residues. V was pared by 4 bases and J by 2 bases, with 5 bases of the junction left unmatched. Germline CDR1 is SGHTA and CDR2 is FQGNSA. The CDR3, as DNA: TGTGCCAGCAGCTACACGGGACAGGGGACTGGAAACACCATATATTTT. Its translation: CASSYTGQGTGNTIYF.

This clonotype was detected ten times or more. This chain uses TRBV20-1 with TRBJ1-1; D unresolved. Trimming stripped 3 bases from V and 1 base from J, with 9 bases between. This CDR3 is built from 13 residues. Germline V gene lookup returns CDR1 DFQATT and CDR2 SNEGSKA (reference sequence). The CDR3 loop is CSASAWPNTEAFF. In DNA form, the CDR3 reads TGCAGTGCTAGTGCCTGGCCGAACACTGAAGCTTTCTTT.

This clonotype was seen at least ten times. The chain is built from TRBV7-2 and TRBJ1-2; 9 bases align to TRBD1. The length of the CDR3 is 15 residues. The germline V gene encodes CDR1 SGHTA and CDR2 FQGNSA. J was trimmed by 6 bases and V by 1 base; bases with no gene match: 6. CDR3 sequence: CASSLVGTGTHGYTF. The CDR3 DNA is TGTGCCAGCAGCTTAGTAGGGACAGGGACCCATGGCTACACCTTC.

The sample holds many counts of this clonotype. The chain joins TRBV7-2 to TRBJ2-6; D call uncertain. V lost 3 bases to trimming and J lost 0 bases, with 9 bases between them. Germline CDR1 reads SGHTA; CDR2 reads FQGNSA. The CDR3 extends over 16 amino acids. CDR3: CASSLHMISGANVLTF. CDR3 DNA: TGTGCCAGCAGCTTGCACATGATCTCTGGGGCCAACGTCCTGACTTTC.

This clonotype was counted many times. V usage is TRBV7-2 and J usage is TRBJ2-5; unclear D gene. Trimming took 2 bases from V and 2 from J, leaving 3 bases between them. The CDR3 extends over 12 amino acids. Per the germline V gene, CDR1 is SGHTA and CDR2 is FQGNSA. The CDR3 protein is CASSLKQETQYF. The CDR3 nucleotides read TGTGCCAGCAGCTTAAAACAAGAGACCCAGTACTTC.

This clonotype was counted at least ten times. V is TRBV7-3 and J is TRBJ2-5, with D hard to call. V was clipped by 5 bases and J by 1 base, with 14 bases between them. The CDR3 extends over 15 amino acids. CDR1 is SGHTA, CDR2 FQGTGA, per germline. CDR3 nucleotide sequence: TGTGCCAGCAGCCAGGTCCATGGCGCCCAAGAGACCCAGTACTTC. It codes for CASSQVHGAQETQYF.

The J gene is TRBJ2-1, the V gene TRBV20-1; TRBD2 matches 12 bases. With 0 bases clipped from V and 9 bases from J, the junction kept 9 bases outside the gene matches. The germline V gene encodes CDR1 DFQATT and CDR2 SNEGSKA (reference sequence). This CDR3 is 16 amino acids long. CDR3 sequence (DNA): TGCAGTGCTAGAGAGTCGCTAGCGGGGGGGTGGTTTGAGCAGTTCTTC. Protein sequence: CSARESLAGGWFEQFF.

The CDR3 nucleotides read TGTGCCAGCAACCCTAGCGGGAGGGAAGGGACCCAGTACTTC. It yields the protein CASNPSGREGTQYF. J is TRBJ2-5 and V is TRBV6-2 or TRBV6-3; TRBD2 aligns across 12 bases. There are 14 residues in the CDR3. Trimming took 7 bases from V and 7 from J; bases not matched to a gene: 7. Germline CDR1 MNHEY, CDR2 SVGEGT.

Many counts were recorded for this clonotype. CDR3 DNA sequence: TGTGCCAGCAGCCCCCGGACTAGCGGGCTACCCACAGATACGCAGTATTTT. Translating gives CASSPRTSGLPTDTQYF. The V gene is TRBV7-2, the J gene TRBJ2-3, with TRBD2 matching over 11 bases. With V trimmed by 5 bases and J by 2 bases, 9 bases remained unmatched. Germline V gene lookup returns CDR1 SGHTA and CDR2 FQGNSA. The length of the CDR3 is 17 residues. Supplemented by reference TRBV7-2 and TRBJ2-3, the full variable domain reads GAGVSQSPSNKVTEKGKDVELRCDPISGHTALYWYRQSLGQGLEFLIYFQGNSAPDKSGLPSDRFSAERTGGSVSTLTIQRTQQEDSAVYLCASSPRTSGLPTDTQYFGPGTRLTVL.